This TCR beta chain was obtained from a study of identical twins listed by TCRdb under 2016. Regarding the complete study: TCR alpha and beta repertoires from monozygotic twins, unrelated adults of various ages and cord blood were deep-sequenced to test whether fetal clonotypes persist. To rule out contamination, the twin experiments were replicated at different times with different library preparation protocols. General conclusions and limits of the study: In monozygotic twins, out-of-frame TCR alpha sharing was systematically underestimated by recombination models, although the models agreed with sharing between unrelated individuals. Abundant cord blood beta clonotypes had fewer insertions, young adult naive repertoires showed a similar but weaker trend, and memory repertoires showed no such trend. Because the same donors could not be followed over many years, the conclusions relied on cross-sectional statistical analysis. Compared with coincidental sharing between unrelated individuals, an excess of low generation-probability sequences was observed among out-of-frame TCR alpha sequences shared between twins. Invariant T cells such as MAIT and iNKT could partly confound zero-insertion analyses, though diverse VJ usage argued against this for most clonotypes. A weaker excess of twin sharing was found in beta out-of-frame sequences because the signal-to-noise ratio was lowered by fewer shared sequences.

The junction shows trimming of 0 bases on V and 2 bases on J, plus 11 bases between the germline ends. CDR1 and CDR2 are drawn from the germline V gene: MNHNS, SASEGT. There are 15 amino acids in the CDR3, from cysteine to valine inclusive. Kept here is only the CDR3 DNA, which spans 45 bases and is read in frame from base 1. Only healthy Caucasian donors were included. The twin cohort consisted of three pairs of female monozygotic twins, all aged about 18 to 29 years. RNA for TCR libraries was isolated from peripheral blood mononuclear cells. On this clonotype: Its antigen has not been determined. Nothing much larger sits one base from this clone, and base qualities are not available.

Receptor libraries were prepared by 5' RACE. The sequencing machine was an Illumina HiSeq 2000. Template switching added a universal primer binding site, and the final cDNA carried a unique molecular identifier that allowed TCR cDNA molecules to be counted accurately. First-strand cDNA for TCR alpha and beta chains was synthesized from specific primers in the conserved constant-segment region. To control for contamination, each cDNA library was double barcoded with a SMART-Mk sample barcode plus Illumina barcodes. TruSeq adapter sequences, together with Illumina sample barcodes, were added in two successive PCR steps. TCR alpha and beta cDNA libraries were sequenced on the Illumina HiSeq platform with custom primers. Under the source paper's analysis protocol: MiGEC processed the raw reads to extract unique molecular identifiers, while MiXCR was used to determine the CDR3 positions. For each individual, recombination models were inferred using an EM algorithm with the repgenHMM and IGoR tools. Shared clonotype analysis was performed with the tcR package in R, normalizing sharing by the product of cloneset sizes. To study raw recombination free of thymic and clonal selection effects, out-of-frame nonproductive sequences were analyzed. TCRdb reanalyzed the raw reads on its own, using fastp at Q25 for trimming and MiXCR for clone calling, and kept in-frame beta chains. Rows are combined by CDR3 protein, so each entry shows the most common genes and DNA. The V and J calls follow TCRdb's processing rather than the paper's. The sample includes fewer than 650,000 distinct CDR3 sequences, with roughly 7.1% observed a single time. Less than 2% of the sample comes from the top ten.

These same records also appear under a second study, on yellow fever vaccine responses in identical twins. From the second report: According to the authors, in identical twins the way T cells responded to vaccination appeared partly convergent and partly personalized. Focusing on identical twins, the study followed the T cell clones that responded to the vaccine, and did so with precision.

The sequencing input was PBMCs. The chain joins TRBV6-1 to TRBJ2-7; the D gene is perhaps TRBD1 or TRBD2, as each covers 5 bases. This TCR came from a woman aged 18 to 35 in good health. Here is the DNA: TGTGCCAGCAGTGAAGCGCTTCAGGGAGCCTACGAGCAGTACGTC. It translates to CASSEALQGAYEQYV.